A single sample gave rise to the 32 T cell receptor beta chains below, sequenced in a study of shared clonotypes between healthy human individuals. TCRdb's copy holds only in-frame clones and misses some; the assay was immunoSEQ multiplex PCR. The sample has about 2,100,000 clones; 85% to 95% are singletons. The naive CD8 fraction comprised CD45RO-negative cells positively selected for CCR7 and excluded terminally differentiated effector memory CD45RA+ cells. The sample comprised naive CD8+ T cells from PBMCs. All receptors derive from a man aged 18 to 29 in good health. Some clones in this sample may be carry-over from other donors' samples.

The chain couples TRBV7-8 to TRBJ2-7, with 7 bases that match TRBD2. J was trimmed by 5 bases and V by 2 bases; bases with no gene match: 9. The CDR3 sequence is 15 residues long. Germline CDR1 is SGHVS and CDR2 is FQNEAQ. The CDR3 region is CASSLFSGGWDEQYF. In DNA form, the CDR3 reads TGTGCCAGCAGCTTATTTTCGGGAGGCTGGGACGAGCAGTACTTC. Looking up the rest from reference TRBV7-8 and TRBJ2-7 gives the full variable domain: GAGVSQSPRYKVAKRGQDVALRCDPISGHVSLFWYQQALGQGPEFLTYFQNEAQLDKSGLPSDRFFAERPEGSVSTLKIQRTQQEDSAVYLCASSLFSGGWDEQYFGPGTRLTVT.

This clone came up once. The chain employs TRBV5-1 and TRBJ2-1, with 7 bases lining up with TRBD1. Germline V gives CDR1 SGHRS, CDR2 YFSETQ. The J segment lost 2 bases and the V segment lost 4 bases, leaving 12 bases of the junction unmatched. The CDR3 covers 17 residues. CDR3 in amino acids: CASSQTKTGSPYNEQFF. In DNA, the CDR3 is TGCGCCAGCAGCCAAACCAAGACAGGGTCGCCCTACAATGAGCAGTTCTTC.

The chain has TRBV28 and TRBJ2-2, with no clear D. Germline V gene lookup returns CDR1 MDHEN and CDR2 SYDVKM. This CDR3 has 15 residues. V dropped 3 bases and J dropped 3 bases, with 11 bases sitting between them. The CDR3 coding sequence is TGTGCCAGCAGTTTGGTGCAGACGGACACCGGGGAGCTGTTTTTT. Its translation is CASSLVQTDTGELFF.

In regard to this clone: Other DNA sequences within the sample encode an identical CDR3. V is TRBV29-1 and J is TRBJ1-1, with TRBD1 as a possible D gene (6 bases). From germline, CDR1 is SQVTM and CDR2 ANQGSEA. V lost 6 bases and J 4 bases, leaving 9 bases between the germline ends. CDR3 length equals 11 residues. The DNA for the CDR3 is TGCAGCGTGCTACAGGGCACTGAAGCTTTCTTT. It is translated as CSVLQGTEAFF.

The CDR3, as DNA: TGTGCCAGCAGCTTATTTCGTAATCTGAACACTGAAGCTTTCTTT. Translated: CASSLFRNLNTEAFF. The rearrangement uses TRBV13 and TRBJ1-1, with D uncertain. Trimming took 2 bases from V and 0 from J, leaving 10 bases between them. CDR1 and CDR2 from the germline V gene are PRHDT and FYEKMQ (reference sequence). The CDR3 runs to 15 residues.

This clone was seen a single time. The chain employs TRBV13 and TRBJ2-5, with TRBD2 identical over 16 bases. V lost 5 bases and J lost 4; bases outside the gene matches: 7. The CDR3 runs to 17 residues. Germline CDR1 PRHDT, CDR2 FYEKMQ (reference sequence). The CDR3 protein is CASSPTGTSGGAETQYF. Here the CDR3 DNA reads TGTGCCAGCAGCCCGACCGGGACTAGCGGGGGGGCAGAGACCCAGTACTTC.

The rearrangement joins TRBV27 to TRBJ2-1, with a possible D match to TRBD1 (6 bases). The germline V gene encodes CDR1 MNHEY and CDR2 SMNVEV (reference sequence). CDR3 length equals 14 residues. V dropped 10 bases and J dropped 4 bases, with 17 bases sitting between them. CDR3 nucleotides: TGTGCCACCCGTCTCCAGGGGAAGTACAATGAGCAGTTCTTC. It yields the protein CATRLQGKYNEQFF.

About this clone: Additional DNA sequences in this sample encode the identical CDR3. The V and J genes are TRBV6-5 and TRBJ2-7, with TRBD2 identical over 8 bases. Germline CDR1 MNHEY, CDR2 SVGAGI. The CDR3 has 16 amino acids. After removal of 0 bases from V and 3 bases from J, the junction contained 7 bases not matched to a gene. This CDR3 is CASSYSLSGSGYEQYF. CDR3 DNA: TGTGCCAGCAGTTACTCGCTAAGCGGGAGCGGCTACGAGCAGTACTTC.

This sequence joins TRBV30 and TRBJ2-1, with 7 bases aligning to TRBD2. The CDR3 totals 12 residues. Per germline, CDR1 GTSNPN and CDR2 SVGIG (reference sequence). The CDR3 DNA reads TGTGGGGCGGGAGCTCTTACAAACGAGCAGTTCTTC. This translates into CGAGALTNEQFF.

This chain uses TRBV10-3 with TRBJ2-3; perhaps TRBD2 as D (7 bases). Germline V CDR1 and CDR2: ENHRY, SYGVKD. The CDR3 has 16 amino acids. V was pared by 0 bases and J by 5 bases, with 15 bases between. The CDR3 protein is CAISESGAGVVDTQYF. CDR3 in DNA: TGTGCCATCAGTGAGTCGGGGGCGGGAGTAGTAGATACGCAGTATTTT.

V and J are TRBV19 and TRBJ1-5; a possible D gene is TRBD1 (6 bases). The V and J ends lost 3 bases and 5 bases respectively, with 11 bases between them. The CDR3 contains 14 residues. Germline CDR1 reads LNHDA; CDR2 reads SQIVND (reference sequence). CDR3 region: CASSISGAHQPQHF. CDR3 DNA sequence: TGTGCCAGTAGTATCTCAGGGGCGCATCAGCCCCAGCATTTT.

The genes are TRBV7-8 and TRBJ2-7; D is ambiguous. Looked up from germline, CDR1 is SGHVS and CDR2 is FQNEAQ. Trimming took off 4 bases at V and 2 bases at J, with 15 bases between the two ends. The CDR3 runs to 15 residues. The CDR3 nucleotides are TGTGCCAGCAGCTCCCCGGGTACTATCACCTACGAGCAGTACTTC. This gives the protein CASSSPGTITYEQYF.

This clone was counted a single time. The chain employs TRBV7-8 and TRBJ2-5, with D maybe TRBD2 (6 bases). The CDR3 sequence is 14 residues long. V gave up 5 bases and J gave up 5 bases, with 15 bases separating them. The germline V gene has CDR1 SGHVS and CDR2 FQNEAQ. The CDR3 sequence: CASSAHEGRETQYF. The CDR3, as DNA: TGTGCCAGCAGCGCCCATGAAGGGAGGGAGACCCAGTACTTC.

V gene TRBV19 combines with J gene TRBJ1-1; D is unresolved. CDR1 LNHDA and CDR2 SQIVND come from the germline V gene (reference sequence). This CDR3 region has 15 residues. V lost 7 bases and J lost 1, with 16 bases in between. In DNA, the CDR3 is TGTGCCAGTACCCCGAACCGGATACGGAACACTGAAGCTTTCTTT. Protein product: CASTPNRIRNTEAFF.

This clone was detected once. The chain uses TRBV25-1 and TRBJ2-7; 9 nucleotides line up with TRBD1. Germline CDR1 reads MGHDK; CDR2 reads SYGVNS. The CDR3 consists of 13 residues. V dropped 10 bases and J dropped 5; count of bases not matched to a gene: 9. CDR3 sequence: CATGDRVIDEQYF. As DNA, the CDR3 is TGTGCCACCGGGGACAGGGTTATCGACGAGCAGTACTTC.

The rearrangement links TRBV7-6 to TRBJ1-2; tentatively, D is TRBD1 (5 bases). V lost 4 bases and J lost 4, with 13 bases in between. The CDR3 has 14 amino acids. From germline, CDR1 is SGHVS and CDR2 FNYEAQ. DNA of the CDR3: TGTGCCAGCAGCTCCATAACAGGCCTCTATGGCTACACCTTC. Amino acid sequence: CASSSITGLYGYTF.

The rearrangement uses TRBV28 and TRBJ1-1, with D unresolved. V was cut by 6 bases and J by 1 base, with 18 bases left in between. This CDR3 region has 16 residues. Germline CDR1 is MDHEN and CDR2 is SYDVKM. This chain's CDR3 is CASSPMEREGNTEAFF. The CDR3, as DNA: TGTGCCAGCAGCCCGATGGAACGCGAAGGGAACACTGAAGCTTTCTTT.

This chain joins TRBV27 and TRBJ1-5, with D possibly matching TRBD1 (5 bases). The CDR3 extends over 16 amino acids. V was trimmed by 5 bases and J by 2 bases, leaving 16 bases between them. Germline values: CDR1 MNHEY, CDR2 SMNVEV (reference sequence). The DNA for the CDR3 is TGTGCCAGCAGTCCCTCAATAGGGGAGGGCAATCAGCCCCAGCATTTT. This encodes CASSPSIGEGNQPQHF.

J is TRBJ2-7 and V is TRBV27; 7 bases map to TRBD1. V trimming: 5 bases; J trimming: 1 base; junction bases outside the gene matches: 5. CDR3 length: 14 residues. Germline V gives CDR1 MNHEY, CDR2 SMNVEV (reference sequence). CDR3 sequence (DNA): TGTGCCAGCAGTAAGGGGGCCATATCCTACGAGCAGTACTTC. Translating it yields CASSKGAISYEQYF.

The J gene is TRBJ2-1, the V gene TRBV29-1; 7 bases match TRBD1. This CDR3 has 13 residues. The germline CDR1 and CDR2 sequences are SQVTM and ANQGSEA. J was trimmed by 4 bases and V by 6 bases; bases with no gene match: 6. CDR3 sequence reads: CSVTGLVYNEQFF. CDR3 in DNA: TGCAGCGTGACAGGGCTAGTTTACAATGAGCAGTTCTTC.

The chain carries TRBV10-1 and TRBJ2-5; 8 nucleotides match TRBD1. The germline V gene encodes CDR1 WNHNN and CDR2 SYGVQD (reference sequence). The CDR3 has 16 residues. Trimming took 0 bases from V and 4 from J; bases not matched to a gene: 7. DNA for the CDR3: TGCGCCAGCAGTGAGTCAAACAGGGGGTCACGAGAGACCCAGTACTTC. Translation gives CASSESNRGSRETQYF.

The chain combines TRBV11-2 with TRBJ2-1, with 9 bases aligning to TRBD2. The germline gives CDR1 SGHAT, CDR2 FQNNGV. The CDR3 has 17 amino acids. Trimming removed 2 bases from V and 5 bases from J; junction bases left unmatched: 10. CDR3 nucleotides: TGTGCCAGCAGCTTACCCACCGGGACTAGCTATAACAATGAGCAGTTCTTC. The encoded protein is CASSLPTGTSYNNEQFF.

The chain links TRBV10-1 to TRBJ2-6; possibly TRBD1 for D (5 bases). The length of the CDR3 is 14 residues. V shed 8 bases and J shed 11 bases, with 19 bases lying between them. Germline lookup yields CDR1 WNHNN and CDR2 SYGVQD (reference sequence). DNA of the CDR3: TGCGCCAGCTCCGAGACAGACTCCAGGGACGTCCTGACTTTC. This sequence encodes CASSETDSRDVLTF.

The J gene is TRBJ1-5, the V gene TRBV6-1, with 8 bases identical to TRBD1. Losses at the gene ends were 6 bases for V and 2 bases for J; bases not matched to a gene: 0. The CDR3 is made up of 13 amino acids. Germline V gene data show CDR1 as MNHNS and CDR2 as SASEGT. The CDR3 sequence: CASRGQGNQPQHF. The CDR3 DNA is TGTGCCAGCAGGGGACAGGGCAATCAGCCCCAGCATTTT.

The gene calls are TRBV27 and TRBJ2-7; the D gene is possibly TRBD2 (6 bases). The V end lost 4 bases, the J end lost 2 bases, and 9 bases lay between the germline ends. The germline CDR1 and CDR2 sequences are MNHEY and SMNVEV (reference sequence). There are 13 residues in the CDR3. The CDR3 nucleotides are TGTGCCAGCAGTTCGGGGGAAACCTACGAGCAGTACTTC. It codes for CASSSGETYEQYF.

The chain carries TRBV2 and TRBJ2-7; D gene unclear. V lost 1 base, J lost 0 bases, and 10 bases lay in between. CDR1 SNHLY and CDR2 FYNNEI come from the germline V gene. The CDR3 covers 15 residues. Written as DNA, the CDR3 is TGTGCCAGCAGTGAAGGTCCGGAGAGCTCCTACGAGCAGTACTTC. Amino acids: CASSEGPESSYEQYF.

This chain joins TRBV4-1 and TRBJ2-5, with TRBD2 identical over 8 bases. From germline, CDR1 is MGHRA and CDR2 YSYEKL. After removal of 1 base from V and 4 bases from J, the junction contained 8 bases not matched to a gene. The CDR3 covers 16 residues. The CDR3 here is CASSQAGGGARETQYF. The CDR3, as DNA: TGCGCCAGCAGCCAAGCGGGGGGGGGAGCGAGAGAGACCCAGTACTTC.

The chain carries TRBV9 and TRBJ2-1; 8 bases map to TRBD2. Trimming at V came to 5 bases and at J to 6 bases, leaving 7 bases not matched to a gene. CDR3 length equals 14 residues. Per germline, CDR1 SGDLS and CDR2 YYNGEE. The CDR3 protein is CASSRGRSVNEQFF. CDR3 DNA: TGTGCCAGCAGTCGCGGGAGGTCCGTCAATGAGCAGTTCTTC.

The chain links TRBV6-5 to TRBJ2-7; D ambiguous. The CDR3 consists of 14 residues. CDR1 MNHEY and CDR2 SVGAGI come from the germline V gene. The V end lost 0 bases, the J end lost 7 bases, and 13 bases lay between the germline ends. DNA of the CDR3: TGTGCCAGCAGTTACTCGTTGACGACGGGTGAGCAGTACTTC. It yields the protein CASSYSLTTGEQYF.

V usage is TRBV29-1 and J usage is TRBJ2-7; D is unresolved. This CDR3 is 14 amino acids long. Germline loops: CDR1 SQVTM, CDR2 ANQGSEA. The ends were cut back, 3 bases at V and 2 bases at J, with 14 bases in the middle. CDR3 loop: CSVEVSTIAYEQYF. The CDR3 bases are TGCAGCGTTGAGGTCAGTACCATTGCCTACGAGCAGTACTTC.

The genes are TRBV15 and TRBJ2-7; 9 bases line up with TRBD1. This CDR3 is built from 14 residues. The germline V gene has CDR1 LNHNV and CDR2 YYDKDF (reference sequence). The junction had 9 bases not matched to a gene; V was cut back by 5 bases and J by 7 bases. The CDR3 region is CATSYRDRAWEQYF. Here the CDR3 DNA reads TGTGCCACCAGCTACCGGGACAGGGCGTGGGAGCAGTACTTC.

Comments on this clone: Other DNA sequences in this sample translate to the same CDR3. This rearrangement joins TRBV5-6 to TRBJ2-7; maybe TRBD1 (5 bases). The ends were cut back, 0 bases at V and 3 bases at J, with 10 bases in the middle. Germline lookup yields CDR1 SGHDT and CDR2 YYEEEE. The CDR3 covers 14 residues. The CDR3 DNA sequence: TGTGCCAGCAGCTTGGGTCAGGGAATCTACGAGCAGTACTTC. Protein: CASSLGQGIYEQYF.